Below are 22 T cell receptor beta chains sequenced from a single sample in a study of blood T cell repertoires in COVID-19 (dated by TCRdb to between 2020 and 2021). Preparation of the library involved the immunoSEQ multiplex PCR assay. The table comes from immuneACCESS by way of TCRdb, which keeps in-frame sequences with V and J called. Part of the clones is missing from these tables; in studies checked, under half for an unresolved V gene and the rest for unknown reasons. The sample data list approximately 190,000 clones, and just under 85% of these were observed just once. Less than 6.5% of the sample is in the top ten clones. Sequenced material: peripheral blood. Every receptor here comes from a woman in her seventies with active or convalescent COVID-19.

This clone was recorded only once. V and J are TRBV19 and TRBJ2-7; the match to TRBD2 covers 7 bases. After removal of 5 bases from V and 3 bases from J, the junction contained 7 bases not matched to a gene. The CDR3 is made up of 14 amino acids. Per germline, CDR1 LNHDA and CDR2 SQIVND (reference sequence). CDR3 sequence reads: CASSDTIAGYEQYF. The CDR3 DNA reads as TGTGCCAGTAGTGATACTATAGCGGGCTACGAGCAGTACTTC.

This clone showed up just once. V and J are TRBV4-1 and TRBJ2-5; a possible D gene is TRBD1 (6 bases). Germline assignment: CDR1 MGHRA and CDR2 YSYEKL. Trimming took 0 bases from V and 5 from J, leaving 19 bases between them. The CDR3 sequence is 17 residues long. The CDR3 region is CASSQDQGSRGGETQYF. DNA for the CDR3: TGCGCCAGCAGCCAAGATCAAGGTAGCAGGGGTGGGGAGACCCAGTACTTC.

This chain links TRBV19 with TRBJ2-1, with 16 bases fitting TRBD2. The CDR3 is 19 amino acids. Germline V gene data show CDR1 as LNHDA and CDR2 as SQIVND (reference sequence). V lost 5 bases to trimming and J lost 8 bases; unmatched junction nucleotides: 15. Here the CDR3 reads CASSPGLAGGLPSGHEQFF. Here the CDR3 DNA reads TGTGCCAGTAGTCCGGGACTAGCGGGAGGGCTTCCCTCCGGGCATGAGCAGTTCTTC.

The CDR3 region has the DNA TGTGCCAGCAGCCACTGGACTAGTGGACCCTACGAGCAGTACTTC. The encoded protein is CASSHWTSGPYEQYF. The J gene is TRBJ2-7, the V gene TRBV3-1 (or the pseudogene TRBV3-2); 7 bases are a match to TRBD2. The V segment lost 3 bases and the J segment 2 bases; nucleotides outside the gene matches: 7. The CDR3 covers 15 residues. In germline, CDR1 is LGHDT, CDR2 YNNKEL (reference sequence).

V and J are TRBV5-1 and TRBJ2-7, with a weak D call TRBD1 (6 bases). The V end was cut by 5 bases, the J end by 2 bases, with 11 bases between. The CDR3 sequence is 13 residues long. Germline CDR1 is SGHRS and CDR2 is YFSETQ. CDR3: CASRIAGAYEQYF. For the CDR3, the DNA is TGCGCCAGCAGAATCGCAGGGGCCTACGAGCAGTACTTC.

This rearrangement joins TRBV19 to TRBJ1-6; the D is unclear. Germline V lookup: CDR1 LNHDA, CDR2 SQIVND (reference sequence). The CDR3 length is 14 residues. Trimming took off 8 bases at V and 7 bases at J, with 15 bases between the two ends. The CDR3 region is CASSPLGVNSPLHF. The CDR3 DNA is TGTGCCAGTTCCCCCCTTGGAGTCAATTCACCCCTCCACTTT.

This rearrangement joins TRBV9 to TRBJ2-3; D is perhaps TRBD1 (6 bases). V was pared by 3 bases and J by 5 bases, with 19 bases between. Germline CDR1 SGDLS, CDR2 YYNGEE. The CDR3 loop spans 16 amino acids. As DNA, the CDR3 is TGTGCCAGCAGCGCGGCCAATGGAAGGGGGAAAGATACGCAGTATTTT. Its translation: CASSAANGRGKDTQYF.

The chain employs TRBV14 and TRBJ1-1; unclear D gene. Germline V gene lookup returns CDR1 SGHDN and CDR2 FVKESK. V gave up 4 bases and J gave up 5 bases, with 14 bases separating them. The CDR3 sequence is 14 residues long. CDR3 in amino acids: CASSPRGLGTEAFF. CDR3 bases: TGTGCCAGCAGCCCGCGAGGTCTCGGGACTGAAGCTTTCTTT.

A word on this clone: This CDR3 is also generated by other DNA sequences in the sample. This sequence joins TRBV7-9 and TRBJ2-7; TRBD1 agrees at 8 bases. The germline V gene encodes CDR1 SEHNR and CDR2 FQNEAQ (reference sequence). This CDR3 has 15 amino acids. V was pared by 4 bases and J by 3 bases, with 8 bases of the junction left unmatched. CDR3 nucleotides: TGTGCCAGCAGCTCCGACAGGGGTCGGGTCTACGAGCAGTACTTC. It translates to CASSSDRGRVYEQYF.

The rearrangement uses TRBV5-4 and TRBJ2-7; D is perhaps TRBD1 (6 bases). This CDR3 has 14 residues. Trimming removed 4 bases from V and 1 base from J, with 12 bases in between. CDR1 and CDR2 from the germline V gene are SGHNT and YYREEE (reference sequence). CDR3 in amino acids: CASSRPDRSYEQYF. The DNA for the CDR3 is TGTGCCAGCAGCAGGCCGGACAGATCCTACGAGCAGTACTTC.

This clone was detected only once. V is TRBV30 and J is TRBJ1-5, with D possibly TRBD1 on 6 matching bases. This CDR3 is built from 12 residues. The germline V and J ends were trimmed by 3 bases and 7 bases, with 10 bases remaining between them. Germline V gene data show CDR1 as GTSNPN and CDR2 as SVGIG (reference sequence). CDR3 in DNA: TGTGCCTGGAGACAGGGTGGGCAGCCCCAGCATTTT. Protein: CAWRQGGQPQHF.

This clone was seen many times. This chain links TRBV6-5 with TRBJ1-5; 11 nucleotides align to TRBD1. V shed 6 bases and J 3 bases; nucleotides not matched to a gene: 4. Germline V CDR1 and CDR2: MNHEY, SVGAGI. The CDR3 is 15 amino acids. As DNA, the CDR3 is TGTGCCAGCAGAAGGGACAGGGGGGACAATCAGCCCCAGCATTTT. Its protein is CASRRDRGDNQPQHF.

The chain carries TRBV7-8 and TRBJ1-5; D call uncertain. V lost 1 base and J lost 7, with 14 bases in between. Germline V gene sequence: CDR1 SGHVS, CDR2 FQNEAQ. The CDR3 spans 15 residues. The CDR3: CASSLVPRSGQPQHF. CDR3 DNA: TGTGCCAGCAGCTTAGTGCCACGTTCCGGGCAGCCCCAGCATTTT. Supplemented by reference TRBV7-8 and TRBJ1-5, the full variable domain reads GAGVSQSPRYKVAKRGQDVALRCDPISGHVSLFWYQQALGQGPEFLTYFQNEAQLDKSGLPSDRFFAERPEGSVSTLKIQRTQQEDSAVYLCASSLVPRSGQPQHFGDGTRLSIL.

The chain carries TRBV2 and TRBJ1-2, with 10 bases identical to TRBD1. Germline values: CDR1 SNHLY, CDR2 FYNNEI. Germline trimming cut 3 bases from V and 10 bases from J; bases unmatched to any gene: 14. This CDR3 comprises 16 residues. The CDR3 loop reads CASSEFPTGTGALYTF. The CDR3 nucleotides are TGTGCCAGCAGTGAGTTTCCGACCGGGACAGGGGCCCTCTACACCTTC. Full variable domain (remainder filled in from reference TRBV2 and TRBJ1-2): EPEVTQTPSHQVTQMGQEVILRCVPISNHLYFYWYRQILGQKVEFLVSFYNNEISEKSEIFDDQFSVERPDGSNFTLKIRSTKLEDSAMYFCASSEFPTGTGALYTFGSGTRLTVV.

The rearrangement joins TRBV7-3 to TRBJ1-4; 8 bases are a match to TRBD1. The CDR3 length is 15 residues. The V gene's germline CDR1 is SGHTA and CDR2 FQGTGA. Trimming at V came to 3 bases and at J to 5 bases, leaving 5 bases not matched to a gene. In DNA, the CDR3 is TGTGCCAGCAGCTTCCAGGGGGCCCGGAATGAAAAACTGTTTTTT. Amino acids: CASSFQGARNEKLFF.

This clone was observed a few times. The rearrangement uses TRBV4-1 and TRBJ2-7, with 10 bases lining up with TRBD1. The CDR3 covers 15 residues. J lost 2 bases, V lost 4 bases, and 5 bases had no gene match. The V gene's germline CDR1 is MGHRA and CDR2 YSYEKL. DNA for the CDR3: TGCGCCAGCAGCCGGGACAGGGGCGGTCCCTACGAGCAGTACTTC. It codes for CASSRDRGGPYEQYF.

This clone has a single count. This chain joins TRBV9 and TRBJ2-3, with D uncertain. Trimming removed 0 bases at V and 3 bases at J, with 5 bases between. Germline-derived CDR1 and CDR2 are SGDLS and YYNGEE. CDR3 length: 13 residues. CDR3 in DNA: TGTGCCAGCAGCGTAGGAGTAACAGATACGCAGTATTTT. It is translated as CASSVGVTDTQYF.

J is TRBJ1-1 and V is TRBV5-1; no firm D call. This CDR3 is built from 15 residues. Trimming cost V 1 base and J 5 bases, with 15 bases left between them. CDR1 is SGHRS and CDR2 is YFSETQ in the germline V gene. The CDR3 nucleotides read TGCGCCAGCAGCTTGCAGTCCGGAGGATTGACTGAAGCTTTCTTT. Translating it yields CASSLQSGGLTEAFF.

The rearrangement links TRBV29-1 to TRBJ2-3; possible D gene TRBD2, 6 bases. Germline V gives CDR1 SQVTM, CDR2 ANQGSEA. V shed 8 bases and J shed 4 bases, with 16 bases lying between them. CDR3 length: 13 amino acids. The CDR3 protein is CSSLSGVPDTQYF. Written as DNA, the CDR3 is TGCAGCTCCCTGTCGGGAGTCCCAGATACGCAGTATTTT.

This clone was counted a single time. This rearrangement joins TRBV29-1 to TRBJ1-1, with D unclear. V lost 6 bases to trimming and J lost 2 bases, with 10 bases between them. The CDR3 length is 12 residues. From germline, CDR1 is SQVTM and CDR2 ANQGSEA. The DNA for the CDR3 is TGCAGCGTCACTTCAGGTAACACTGAAGCTTTCTTT. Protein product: CSVTSGNTEAFF.

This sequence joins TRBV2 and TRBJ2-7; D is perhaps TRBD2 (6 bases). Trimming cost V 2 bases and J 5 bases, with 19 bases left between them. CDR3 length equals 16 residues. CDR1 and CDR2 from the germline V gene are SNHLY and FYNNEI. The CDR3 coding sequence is TGTGCCAGCAGTGAAAAGCGGATAGCGGCCCAGAACGAGCAGTACTTC. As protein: CASSEKRIAAQNEQYF.

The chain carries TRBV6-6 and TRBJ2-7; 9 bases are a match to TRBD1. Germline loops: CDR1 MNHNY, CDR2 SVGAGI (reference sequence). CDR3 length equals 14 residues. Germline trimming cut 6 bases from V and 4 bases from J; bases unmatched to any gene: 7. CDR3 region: CASRRDREGYEQYF. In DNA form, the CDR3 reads TGTGCCAGCAGAAGGGACAGGGAGGGGTACGAGCAGTACTTC.